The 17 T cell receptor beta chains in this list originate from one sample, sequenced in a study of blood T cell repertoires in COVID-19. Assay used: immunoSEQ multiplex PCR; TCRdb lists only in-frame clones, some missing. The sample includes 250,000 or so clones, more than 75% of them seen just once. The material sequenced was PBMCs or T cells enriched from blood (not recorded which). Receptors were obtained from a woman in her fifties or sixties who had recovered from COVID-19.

This chain's CDR3 is CASSQVGDHTQYF. In DNA, the CDR3 is TGCGCCAGCAGCCAAGTCGGGGATCATACGCAGTATTTT. This chain connects TRBV4-1 to TRBJ2-3; the D gene is possibly TRBD2 (5 bases). This CDR3 region has 13 residues. Germline V gives CDR1 MGHRA, CDR2 YSYEKL. Trimming stripped 1 base from V and 7 bases from J, with 9 bases between.

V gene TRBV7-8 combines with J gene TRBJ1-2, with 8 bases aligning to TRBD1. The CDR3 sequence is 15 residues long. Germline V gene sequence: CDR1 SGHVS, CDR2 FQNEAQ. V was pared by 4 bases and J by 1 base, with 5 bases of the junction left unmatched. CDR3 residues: CASSSWTGLNYGYTF. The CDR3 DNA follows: TGTGCCAGCAGCTCCTGGACAGGGCTTAACTATGGCTACACCTTC.

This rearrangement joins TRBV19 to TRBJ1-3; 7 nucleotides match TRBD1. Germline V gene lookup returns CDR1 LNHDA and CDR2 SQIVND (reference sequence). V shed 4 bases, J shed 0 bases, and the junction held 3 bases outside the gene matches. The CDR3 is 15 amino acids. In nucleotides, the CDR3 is TGTGCCAGTAGTACCGACAGGGCCTCTGGAAACACCATATATTTT. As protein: CASSTDRASGNTIYF.

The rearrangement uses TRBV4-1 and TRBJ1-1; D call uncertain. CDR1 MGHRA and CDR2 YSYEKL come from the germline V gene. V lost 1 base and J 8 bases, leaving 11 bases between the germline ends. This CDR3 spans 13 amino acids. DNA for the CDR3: TGCGCCAGCAGCCAAGTCCCATCGGGGGAAGCTTTCTTT. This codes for CASSQVPSGEAFF.

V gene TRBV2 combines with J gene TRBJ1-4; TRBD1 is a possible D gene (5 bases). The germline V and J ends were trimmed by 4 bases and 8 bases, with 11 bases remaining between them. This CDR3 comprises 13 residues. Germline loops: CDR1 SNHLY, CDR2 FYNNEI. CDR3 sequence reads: CASSVGPIEKLFF. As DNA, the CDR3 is TGTGCCAGCAGTGTGGGGCCAATCGAAAAACTGTTTTTT.

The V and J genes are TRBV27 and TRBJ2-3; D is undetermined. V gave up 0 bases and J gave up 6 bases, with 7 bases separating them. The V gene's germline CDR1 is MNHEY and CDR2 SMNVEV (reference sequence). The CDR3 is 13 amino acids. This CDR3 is CASSLSGLDTQYF. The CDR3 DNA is TGTGCCAGCAGTTTATCTGGGCTGGATACGCAGTATTTT.

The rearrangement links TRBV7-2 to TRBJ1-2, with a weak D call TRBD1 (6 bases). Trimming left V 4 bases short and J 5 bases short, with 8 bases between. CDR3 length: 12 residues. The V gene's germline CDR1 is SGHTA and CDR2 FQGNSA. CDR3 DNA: TGTGCCAGCAGCTCCACAGGGTATGGCTACACCTTC. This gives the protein CASSSTGYGYTF.

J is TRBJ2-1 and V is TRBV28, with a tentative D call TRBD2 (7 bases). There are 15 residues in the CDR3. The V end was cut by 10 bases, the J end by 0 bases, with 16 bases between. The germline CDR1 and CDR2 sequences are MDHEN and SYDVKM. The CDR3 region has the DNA TGTGCCACAGGGGCGGGAGCGAGCTCCTACAATGAGCAGTTCTTC. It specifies CATGAGASSYNEQFF. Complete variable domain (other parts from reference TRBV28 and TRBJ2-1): DVKVTQSSRYLVKRTGEKVFLECVQDMDHENMFWYRQDPGLGLRLIYFSYDVKMKEKGDIPEGYSVSREKKERFSLILESASTNQTSMYLCATGAGASSYNEQFFGPGTRLTVL.

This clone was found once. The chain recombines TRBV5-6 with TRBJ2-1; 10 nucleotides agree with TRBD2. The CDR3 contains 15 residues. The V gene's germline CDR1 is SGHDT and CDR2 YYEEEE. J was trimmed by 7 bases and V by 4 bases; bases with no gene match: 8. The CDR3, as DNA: TGTGCCAGCAGCCCTCGAGCGGGAGGGCTGAATGAGCAGTTCTTC. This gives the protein CASSPRAGGLNEQFF. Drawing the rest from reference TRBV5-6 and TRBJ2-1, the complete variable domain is DAGVTQSPTHLIKTRGQQVTLRCSPKSGHDTVSWYQQALGQGPQFIFQYYEEEERQRGNFPDRFSGHQFPNYSSELNVNALLLGDSALYLCASSPRAGGLNEQFFGPGTRLTVL.

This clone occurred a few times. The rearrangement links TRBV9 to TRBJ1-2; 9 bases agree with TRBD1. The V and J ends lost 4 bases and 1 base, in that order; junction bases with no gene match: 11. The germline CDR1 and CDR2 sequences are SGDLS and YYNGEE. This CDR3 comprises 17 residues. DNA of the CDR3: TGTGCCAGCAGCCCCATTCCGGGACAGGGAATTAACTATGGCTACACCTTC. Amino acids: CASSPIPGQGINYGYTF.

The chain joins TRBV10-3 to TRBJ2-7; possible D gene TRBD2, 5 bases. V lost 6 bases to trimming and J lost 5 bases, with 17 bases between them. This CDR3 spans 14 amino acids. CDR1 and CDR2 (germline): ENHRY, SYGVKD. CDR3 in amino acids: CAISGNREGHEQYF. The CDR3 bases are TGTGCCATCAGCGGGAATAGGGAAGGCCACGAGCAGTACTTC.

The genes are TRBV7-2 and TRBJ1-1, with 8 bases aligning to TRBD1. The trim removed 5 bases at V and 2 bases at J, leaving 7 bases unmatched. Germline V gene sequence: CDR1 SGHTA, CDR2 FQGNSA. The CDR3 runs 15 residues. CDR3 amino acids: CASSAQGQANTEAFF. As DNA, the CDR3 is TGTGCCAGCAGCGCGCAGGGACAGGCCAACACTGAAGCTTTCTTT. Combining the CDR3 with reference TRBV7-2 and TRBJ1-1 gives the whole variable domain GAGVSQSPSNKVTEKGKDVELRCDPISGHTALYWYRQSLGQGLEFLIYFQGNSAPDKSGLPSDRFSAERTGGSVSTLTIQRTQQEDSAVYLCASSAQGQANTEAFFGQGTRLTVV.

CDR3 nucleotides: TGTGCCAGCAGCTTAGCTATATCGGGGTTCACTGAAGCTTTCTTT. Translating gives CASSLAISGFTEAFF. The rearrangement links TRBV7-9 to TRBJ1-1; D gene uncertain. The CDR3 runs to 15 residues. Deletions cut 0 bases from V and 4 bases from J, with 12 bases between. CDR1 and CDR2 from the germline V gene are SEHNR and FQNEAQ (reference sequence).

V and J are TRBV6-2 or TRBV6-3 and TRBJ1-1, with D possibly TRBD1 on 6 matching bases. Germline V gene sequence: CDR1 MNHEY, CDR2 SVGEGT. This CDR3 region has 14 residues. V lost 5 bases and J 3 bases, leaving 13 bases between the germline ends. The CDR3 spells CASSGPTGHTEAFF. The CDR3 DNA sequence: TGTGCCAGCAGTGGCCCCACAGGGCACACTGAAGCTTTCTTT.

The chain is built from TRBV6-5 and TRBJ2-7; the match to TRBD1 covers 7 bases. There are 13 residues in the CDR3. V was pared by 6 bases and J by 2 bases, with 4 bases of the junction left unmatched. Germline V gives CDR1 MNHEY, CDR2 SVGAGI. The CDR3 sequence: CASRRTGAYEQYF. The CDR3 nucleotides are TGTGCCAGCAGGAGGACAGGCGCCTACGAGCAGTACTTC.

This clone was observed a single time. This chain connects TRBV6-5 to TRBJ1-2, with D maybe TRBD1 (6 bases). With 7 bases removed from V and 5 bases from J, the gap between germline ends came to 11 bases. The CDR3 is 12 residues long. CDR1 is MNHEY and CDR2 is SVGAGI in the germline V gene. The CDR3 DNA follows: TGTGCCAGCAAGGACAGACTTTATGGCTACACCTTC. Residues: CASKDRLYGYTF.

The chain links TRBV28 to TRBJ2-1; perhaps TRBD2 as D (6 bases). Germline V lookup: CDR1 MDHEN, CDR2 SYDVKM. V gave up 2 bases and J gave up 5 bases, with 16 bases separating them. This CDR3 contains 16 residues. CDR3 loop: CASSLAWGGINNEQFF. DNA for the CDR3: TGTGCCAGCAGTTTAGCTTGGGGCGGGATAAACAATGAGCAGTTCTTC.